Shown below are 14 T cell receptor beta chains from a single sample sequenced in a study of control samples from healthy donors and cancer patients. Profiling relied on immunoSEQ multiplex PCR, and the TCRdb table lists in-frame clones only, not all of them. The sample shows over 150,000 clones, approximately 94% of them seen only once. Sequencing input: PBMCs. The receptors originated from a man aged 55 to 70 with colorectal cancer.

The V call is TRBV9, the J call TRBJ1-5; the match to TRBD1 covers 9 bases. Germline V gene sequence: CDR1 SGDLS, CDR2 YYNGEE. The CDR3 has 15 residues. The trim removed 3 bases at V and 3 bases at J, leaving 4 bases unmatched. The CDR3 region has the DNA TGTGCCAGCAGCGGGGGACAGGGTTACAATCAGCCCCAGCATTTT. Amino acids: CASSGGQGYNQPQHF.

The chain is built from TRBV11-2 and TRBJ2-2; D call uncertain. V was pared by 5 bases and J by 4 bases, with 8 bases between. The CDR3 sequence is 13 residues long. The germline V gene encodes CDR1 SGHAT and CDR2 FQNNGV. The CDR3 region has the DNA TGTGCCAGCAGCCTCGCTAGCACCGGGGAGCTGTTTTTT. Translated, it gives CASSLASTGELFF.

The gene calls are TRBV30 and TRBJ1-4; TRBD1 matches 8 bases. V was pared by 0 bases and J by 7 bases, with 7 bases of the junction left unmatched. Germline V lookup: CDR1 GTSNPN, CDR2 SVGIG (reference sequence). This CDR3 spans 15 amino acids. CDR3 amino acids: CAWSVLDRAPEKLFF. CDR3 sequence (DNA): TGTGCCTGGAGTGTACTGGACAGGGCACCTGAAAAACTGTTTTTT.

This clone was detected once. V and J are TRBV11-2 and TRBJ2-7, with 8 bases fitting TRBD2. The V gene end was trimmed by 5 bases and the J gene end by 2 bases; junction bases not matched to a gene: 11. This CDR3 region has 16 residues. Germline assignment: CDR1 SGHAT and CDR2 FQNNGV. CDR3 sequence (DNA): TGTGCCAGCAGCCCCTCGTGGGCGGGGGGTACCTACGAGCAGTACTTC. It is translated as CASSPSWAGGTYEQYF. Supplemented by reference TRBV11-2 and TRBJ2-7, the full variable domain reads EAGVAQSPRYKIIEKRQSVAFWCNPISGHATLYWYQQILGQGPKLLIQFQNNGVVDDSQLPKDRFSAERLKGVDSTLKIQPAKLEDSAVYLCASSPSWAGGTYEQYFGPGTRLTVT.

The chain has TRBV5-1 and TRBJ2-7; tentative D call: TRBD1 (5 bases). This CDR3 has 13 amino acids. The germline V gene has CDR1 SGHRS and CDR2 YFSETQ. The V and J ends lost 2 bases and 7 bases respectively, with 13 bases between them. In DNA form, the CDR3 reads TGCGCCAGCAGCTTTACGTCAGGGCGTGAGCAGTACTTC. Translating gives CASSFTSGREQYF.

The V call is TRBV6-5, the J call TRBJ2-5; the D is unclear. The CDR3 consists of 14 residues. Germline CDR1 and CDR2: MNHEY and SVGAGI. V was pared by 0 bases and J by 2 bases, with 7 bases between. The CDR3 DNA is TGTGCCAGCAGTTACTCGATGGGGCAAGAGACCCAGTACTTC. It translates to CASSYSMGQETQYF.

The J gene is TRBJ1-2, the V gene TRBV7-9; 7 bases are shared with TRBD1. CDR1 and CDR2 (germline): SEHNR, FQNEAQ (reference sequence). CDR3 length: 14 amino acids. After removal of 5 bases from V and 6 bases from J, the junction contained 9 bases not matched to a gene. The CDR3 loop reads CASSIVGGGHGYTF. DNA for the CDR3: TGTGCCAGCAGCATCGTTGGAGGGGGCCATGGCTACACCTTC.

This clone is a singleton in its sample. The CDR3 DNA reads TGTGCCAGCAGCCCCAGAGGCCCGGGGGGATATCAGCCCCAGCATTTT. This encodes CASSPRGPGGYQPQHF. This chain uses TRBV7-2 with TRBJ1-5; maybe TRBD1 (5 bases). V was cut by 5 bases and J by 5 bases, with 19 bases left in between. Germline values: CDR1 SGHTA, CDR2 FQGNSA. CDR3 size: 16 residues.

The J gene is TRBJ2-7, the V gene TRBV5-4; the D is unclear. The CDR3 sequence is 14 residues long. V was cut by 4 bases and J by 1 base, with 12 bases left in between. In germline, CDR1 is SGHNT, CDR2 YYREEE (reference sequence). The CDR3 DNA reads as TGTGCCAGCAGCGTAGACGCGACGTCCTACGAGCAGTACTTC. Its translation: CASSVDATSYEQYF.

Here the CDR3 reads CASSVRVGGQETQYF. DNA for the CDR3: TGTGCCAGCAGCGTAAGGGTGGGAGGGCAAGAGACCCAGTACTTC. This chain joins TRBV9 and TRBJ2-5, with 7 positions matching TRBD2. Germline trimming cut 1 base from V and 2 bases from J; bases unmatched to any gene: 5. The CDR3 runs 15 residues. The germline gives CDR1 SGDLS, CDR2 YYNGEE. The complete variable domain, with remaining parts taken from reference TRBV9 and TRBJ2-5, reads DSGVTQTPKHLITATGQRVTLRCSPRSGDLSVYWYQQSLDQGLQFLIQYYNGEERAKGNILERFSAQQFPDLHSELNLSSLELGDSALYFCASSVRVGGQETQYFGPGTRLLVL.

This chain links TRBV19 with TRBJ1-1; D unclear. From germline, CDR1 is LNHDA and CDR2 SQIVND (reference sequence). The CDR3 covers 13 residues. V lost 7 bases, J lost 2 bases, and 11 bases lay in between. CDR3 DNA sequence: TGTGCCAGTATCCCCGGCTTCAACACTGAAGCTTTCTTT. Translation gives CASIPGFNTEAFF.

The rearrangement joins TRBV6-1 to TRBJ1-4; D might be TRBD1 (5 bases). Trimming shortened V by 4 bases and J by 4 bases, and 16 bases separated the two germline ends. The CDR3 is 16 residues long. Germline V lookup: CDR1 MNHNS, CDR2 SASEGT. The chain's CDR3 is CASSVFSGRVNEKLFF. In nucleotides, the CDR3 is TGTGCCAGCAGTGTTTTCTCAGGGAGGGTTAATGAAAAACTGTTTTTT.

In this sample, this clone turned up once. J is TRBJ2-7 and V is TRBV4-1; 8 bases map to TRBD2. J gave up 0 bases and V 0 bases, and 7 bases lay outside the gene matches. Germline V CDR1 and CDR2: MGHRA, YSYEKL. CDR3 length: 17 residues. The CDR3 here is CASSQEPIAGSSYEQYF. For the CDR3, the DNA is TGCGCCAGCAGCCAAGAACCAATAGCGGGGAGCTCCTACGAGCAGTACTTC.

The chain has TRBV5-8 and TRBJ1-1; 8 bases map to TRBD1. From germline, CDR1 is SGHTS and CDR2 YDEGEE. This CDR3 is built from 15 residues. J gave up 5 bases and V 2 bases, and 8 bases lay outside the gene matches. CDR3 in DNA: TGTGCCAGCAGCTTCGGACAGGGTGGTGGTACTGAAGCTTTCTTT. Translated, it gives CASSFGQGGGTEAFF.